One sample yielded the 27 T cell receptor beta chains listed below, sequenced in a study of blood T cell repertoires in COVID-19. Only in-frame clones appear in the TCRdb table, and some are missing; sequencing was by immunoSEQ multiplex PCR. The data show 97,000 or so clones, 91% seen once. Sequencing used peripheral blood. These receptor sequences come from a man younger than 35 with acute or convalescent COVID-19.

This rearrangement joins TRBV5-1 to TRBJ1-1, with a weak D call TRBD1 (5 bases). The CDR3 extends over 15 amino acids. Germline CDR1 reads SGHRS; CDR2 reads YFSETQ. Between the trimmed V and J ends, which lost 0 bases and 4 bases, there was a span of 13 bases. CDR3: CASSLGPDGGTEAFF. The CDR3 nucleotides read TGCGCCAGCAGCTTGGGACCCGACGGGGGCACTGAAGCTTTCTTT. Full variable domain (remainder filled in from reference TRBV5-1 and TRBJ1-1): KAGVTQTPRYLIKTRGQQVTLSCSPISGHRSVSWYQQTPGQGLQFLFEYFSETQRNKGNFPGRFSGRQFSNSRSEMNVSTLELGDSALYLCASSLGPDGGTEAFFGQGTRLTVV.

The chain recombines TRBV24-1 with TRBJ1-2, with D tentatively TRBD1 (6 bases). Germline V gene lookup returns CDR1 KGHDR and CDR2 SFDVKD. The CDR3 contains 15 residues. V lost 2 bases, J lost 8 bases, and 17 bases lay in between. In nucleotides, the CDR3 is TGTGCCACCAGTGATTCTAGGGCAGGGGTTCGCGGCTACACCTTC. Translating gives CATSDSRAGVRGYTF.

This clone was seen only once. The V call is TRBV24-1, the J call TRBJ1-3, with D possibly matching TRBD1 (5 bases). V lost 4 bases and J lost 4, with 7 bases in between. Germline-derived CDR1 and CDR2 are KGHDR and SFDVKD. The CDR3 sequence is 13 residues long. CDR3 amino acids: CATSDRVGNTIYF. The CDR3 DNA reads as TGTGCCACCAGTGACAGGGTCGGAAACACCATATATTTT.

CDR3 residues: CASSLKYQGATGANVLTF. The DNA for the CDR3 is TGTGCCAGCAGCCTAAAGTATCAGGGGGCAACTGGGGCCAACGTCCTGACTTTC. This chain joins TRBV7-6 and TRBJ2-6, with 8 bases that match TRBD1. In germline, CDR1 is SGHVS, CDR2 FNYEAQ. The V and J ends lost 5 bases and 2 bases, in that order; junction bases with no gene match: 11. There are 18 residues in the CDR3.

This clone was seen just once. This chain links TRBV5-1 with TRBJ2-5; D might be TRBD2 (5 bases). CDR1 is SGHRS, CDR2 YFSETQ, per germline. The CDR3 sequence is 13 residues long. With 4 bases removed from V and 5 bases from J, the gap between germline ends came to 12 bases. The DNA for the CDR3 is TGCGCCAGCAGCCAATGGACTGGGGAGACCCAGTACTTC. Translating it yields CASSQWTGETQYF.

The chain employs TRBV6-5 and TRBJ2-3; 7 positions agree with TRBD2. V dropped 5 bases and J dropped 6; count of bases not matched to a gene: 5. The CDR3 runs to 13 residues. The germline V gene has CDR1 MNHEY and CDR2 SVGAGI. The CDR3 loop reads CASSSGEADTQYF. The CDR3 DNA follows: TGTGCCAGCAGTAGCGGGGAGGCTGATACGCAGTATTTT.

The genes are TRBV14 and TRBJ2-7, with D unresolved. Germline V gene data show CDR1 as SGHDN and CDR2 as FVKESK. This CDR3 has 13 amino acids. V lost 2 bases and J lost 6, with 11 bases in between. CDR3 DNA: TGTGCCAGCAGCCAACCCTCCGGAGTCGAGCAGTACTTC. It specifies CASSQPSGVEQYF.

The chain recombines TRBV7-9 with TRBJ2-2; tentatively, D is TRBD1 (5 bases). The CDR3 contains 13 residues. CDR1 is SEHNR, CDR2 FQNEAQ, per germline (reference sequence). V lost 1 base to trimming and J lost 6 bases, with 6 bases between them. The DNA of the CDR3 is TGTGCCAGCAGCTTAGAGGGGCCCGGGGAGCTGTTTTTT. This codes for CASSLEGPGELFF. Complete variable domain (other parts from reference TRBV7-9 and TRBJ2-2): DTGVSQNPRHKITKRGQNVTFRCDPISEHNRLYWYRQTLGQGPEFLTYFQNEAQLEKSRLLSDRFSAERPKGSFSTLEIQRTEQGDSAMYLCASSLEGPGELFFGEGSRLTVL.

The CDR3 DNA is TGTGCCAGAAGCCAAAATCAGCCCCAGCATTTT. Protein: CARSQNQPQHF. The V gene is TRBV5-3, the J gene TRBJ1-5; D is undetermined. TRBV5-3 is noted as an ORF with a role that remains uncertain. V gave up 4 bases and J gave up 4 bases, with 3 bases separating them. The CDR3 is made up of 11 amino acids.

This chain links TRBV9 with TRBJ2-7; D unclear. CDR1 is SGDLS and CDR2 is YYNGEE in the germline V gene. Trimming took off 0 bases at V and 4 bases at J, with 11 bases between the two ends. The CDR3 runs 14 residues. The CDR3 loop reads CASSVGVASYEQYF. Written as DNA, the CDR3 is TGTGCCAGCAGCGTAGGAGTCGCGAGTTACGAGCAGTACTTC.

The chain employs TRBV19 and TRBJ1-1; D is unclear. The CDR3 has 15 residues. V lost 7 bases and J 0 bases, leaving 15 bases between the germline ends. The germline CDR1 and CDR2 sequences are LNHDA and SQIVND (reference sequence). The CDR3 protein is CASNYGASMNTEAFF. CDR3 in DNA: TGTGCCAGTAATTACGGAGCCTCCATGAACACTGAAGCTTTCTTT.

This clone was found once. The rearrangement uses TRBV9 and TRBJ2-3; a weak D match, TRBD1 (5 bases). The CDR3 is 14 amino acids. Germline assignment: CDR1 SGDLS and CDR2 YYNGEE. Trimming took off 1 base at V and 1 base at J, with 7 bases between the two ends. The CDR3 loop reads CASSVPRGTDTQYF. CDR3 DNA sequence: TGTGCCAGCAGCGTACCCAGGGGCACAGATACGCAGTATTTT. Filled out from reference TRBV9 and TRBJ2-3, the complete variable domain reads DSGVTQTPKHLITATGQRVTLRCSPRSGDLSVYWYQQSLDQGLQFLIQYYNGEERAKGNILERFSAQQFPDLHSELNLSSLELGDSALYFCASSVPRGTDTQYFGPGTRLTVL.

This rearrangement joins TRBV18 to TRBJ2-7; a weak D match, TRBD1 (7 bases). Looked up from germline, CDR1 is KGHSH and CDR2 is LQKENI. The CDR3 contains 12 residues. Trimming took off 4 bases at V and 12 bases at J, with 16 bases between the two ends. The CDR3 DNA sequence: TGTGCCAGCTCACTTGAGGGGGCGCGGGGGTACTTC. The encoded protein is CASSLEGARGYF.

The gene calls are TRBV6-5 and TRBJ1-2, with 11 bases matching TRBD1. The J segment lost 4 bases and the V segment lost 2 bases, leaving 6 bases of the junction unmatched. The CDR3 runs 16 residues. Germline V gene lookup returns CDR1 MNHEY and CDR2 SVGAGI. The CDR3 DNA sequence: TGTGCCAGCAGTTACAGTGTCGGACAGGGGGCCTATGGCTACACCTTC. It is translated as CASSYSVGQGAYGYTF.

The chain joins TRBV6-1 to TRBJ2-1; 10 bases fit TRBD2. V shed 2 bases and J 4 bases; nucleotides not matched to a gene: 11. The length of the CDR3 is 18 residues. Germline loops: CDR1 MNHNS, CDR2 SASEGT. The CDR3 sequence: CASSEWGIPSGRYNEQFF. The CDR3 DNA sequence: TGTGCCAGCAGTGAATGGGGGATCCCTAGCGGGAGATACAATGAGCAGTTCTTC.

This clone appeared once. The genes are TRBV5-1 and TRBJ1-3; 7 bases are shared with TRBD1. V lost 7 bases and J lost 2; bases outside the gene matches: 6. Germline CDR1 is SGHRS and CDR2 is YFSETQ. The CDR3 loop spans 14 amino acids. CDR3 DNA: TGCGCCAGCGCCAGGGGGATCACTGGAAACACCATATATTTT. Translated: CASARGITGNTIYF.

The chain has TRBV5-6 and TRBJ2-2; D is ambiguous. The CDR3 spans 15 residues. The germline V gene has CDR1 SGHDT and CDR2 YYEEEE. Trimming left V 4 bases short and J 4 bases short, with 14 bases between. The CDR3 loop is CASSPLGDGTGELFF. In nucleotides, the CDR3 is TGTGCCAGCAGCCCGCTGGGCGATGGCACCGGGGAGCTGTTTTTT.

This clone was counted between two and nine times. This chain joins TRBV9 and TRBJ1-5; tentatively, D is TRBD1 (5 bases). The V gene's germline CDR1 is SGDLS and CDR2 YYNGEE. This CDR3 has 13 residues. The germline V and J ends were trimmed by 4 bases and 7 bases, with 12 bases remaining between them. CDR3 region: CASSPDGAQPQHF. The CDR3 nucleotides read TGTGCCAGCAGCCCTGATGGGGCGCAGCCCCAGCATTTT.

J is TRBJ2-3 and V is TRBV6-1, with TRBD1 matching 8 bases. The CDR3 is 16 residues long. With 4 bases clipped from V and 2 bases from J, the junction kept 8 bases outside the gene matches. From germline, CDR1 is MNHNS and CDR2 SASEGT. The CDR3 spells CASSGRTGLLTDTQYF. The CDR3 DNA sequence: TGTGCCAGCAGTGGTAGGACAGGGTTACTCACAGATACGCAGTATTTT.

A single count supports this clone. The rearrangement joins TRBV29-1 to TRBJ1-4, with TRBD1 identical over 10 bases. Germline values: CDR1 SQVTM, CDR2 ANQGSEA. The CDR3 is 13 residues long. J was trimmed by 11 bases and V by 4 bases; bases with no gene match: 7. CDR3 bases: TGCAGCGTTGGGGACAGGGGTTCGGGGAAACTGTTTTTT. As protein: CSVGDRGSGKLFF.

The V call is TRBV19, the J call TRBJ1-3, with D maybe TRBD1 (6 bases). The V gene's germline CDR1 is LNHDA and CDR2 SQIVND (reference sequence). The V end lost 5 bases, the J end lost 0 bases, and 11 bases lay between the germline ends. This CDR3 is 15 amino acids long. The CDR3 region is CASSFRGHSGNTIYF. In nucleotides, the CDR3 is TGTGCCAGTAGTTTCAGGGGACACTCTGGAAACACCATATATTTT.

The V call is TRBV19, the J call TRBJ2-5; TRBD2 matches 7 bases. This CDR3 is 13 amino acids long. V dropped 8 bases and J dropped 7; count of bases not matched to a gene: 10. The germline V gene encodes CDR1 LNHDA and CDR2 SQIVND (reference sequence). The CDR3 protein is CASGGVLKSTQYF. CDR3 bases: TGTGCCAGTGGGGGGGTACTCAAGTCGACCCAGTACTTC.

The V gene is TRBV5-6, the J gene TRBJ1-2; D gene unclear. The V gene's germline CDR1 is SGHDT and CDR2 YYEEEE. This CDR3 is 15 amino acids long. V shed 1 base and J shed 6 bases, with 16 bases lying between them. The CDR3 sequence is CASSLLLTGENGYTF. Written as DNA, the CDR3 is TGTGCCAGCAGCTTGCTTTTGACTGGGGAGAATGGCTACACCTTC.

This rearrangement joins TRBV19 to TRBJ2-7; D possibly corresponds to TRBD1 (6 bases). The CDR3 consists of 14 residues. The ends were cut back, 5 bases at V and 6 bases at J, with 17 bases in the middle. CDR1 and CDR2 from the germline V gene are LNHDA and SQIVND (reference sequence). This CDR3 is CASSWGQGSSEQYF. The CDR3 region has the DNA TGTGCCAGTAGTTGGGGGCAAGGATCCAGCGAGCAGTACTTC.

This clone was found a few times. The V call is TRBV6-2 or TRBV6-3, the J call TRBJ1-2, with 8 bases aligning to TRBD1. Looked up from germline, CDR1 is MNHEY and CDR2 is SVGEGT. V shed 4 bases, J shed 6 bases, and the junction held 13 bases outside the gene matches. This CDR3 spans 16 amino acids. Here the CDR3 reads CASSSPNDRGKNGYTF. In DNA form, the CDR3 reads TGTGCCAGCAGTTCCCCCAACGACAGGGGAAAAAATGGCTACACCTTC.

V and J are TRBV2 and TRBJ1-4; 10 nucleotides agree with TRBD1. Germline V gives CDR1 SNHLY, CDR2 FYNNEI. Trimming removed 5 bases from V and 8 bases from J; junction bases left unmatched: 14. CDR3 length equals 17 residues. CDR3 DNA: TGTGCCAGCAGTTCCCCGGGACAGGGGCCCTTGGGGGAAAAACTGTTTTTT. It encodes CASSSPGQGPLGEKLFF.

In DNA, the CDR3 is TGTGCCAGCAGCTCTGCGACCGCGGGGGCGAGCTATGGCTACACCTTC. Residues: CASSSATAGASYGYTF. The chain is built from TRBV4-2 and TRBJ1-2, with D tentatively TRBD1 (6 bases). V was pared by 5 bases and J by 4 bases, with 20 bases between. Looked up from germline, CDR1 is LGHNA and CDR2 is YNFKEQ. The CDR3 is 16 residues long.